This TCR beta chain was sequenced in a study of cytomegalovirus exposure and HLA in healthy donors. Overall study findings and caveats: It was reportedly the case that the classifier diagnosed cytomegalovirus status with high specificity and sensitivity. A later analysis found first-cohort TCR clusters tended to co-occur in the approximately 110 validation repertoires. The study put roughly 160 TCR beta chains on its list as cytomegalovirus-associated. Specificity for CMV antigens was confirmed in vitro for a few of the CMV-associated chains.

Measured with immunoSEQ multiplex PCR; TCRdb has only the in-frame clones, and not every one. The sample shows 95,000 to 150,000 clones, 88% of them seen only once. This clone is a singleton in its sample. Antigen unknown. With 4 bases clipped from V and 1 base from J, the junction kept 3 bases outside the gene matches. CDR3 size: 14 residues. Looked up from germline, CDR1 is SGHVS and CDR2 is FQNEAQ. The sequence derives from a young woman in good health and CMV-seropositive. Sequencing was carried out using PBMCs. The chain carries TRBV7-8 and TRBJ1-1, with 7 bases fitting TRBD1. The CDR3 protein is CASSYGQANTEAFF. CDR3 coding DNA: TGTGCCAGCAGCTACGGACAGGCGAACACTGAAGCTTTCTTT.